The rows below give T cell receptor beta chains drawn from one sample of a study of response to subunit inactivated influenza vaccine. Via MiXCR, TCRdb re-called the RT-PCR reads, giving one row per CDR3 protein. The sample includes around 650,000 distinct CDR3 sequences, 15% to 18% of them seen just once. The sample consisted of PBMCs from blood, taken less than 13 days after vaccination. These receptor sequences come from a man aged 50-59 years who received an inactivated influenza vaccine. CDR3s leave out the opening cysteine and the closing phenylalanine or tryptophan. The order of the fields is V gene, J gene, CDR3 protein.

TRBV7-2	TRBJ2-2	ATSGHGTGNTGELF
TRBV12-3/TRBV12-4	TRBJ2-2	ASSFARELF
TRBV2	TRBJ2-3	ASSVGDRGTDTQY
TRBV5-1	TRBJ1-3	ASSFDRGVGNTIY
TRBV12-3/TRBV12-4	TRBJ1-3	ASSSIRGIRNTIY
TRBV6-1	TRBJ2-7	ASSERVREQY
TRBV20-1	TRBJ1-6	SARKTGTNSPLH
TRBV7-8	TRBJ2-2	ASRPARLFANTGELF
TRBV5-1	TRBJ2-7	ASSRRAGYEQY
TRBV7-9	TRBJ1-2	ASSLGAVLGYT
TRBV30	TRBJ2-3	AWSVGAGGSDTQY
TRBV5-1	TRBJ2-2	ASSPGQTIRGTGELF
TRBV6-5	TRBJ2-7	ASSYSRASYEQY
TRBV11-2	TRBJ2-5	ASRAYGSKETQY
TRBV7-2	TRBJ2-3	ASEDRTSTDTQY
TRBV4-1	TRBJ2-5	ASSQVRQGDQY
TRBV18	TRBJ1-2	ASSPSPGLALYGYT
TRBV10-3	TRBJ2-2	AISPGTSGDTGELF
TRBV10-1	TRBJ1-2	ASSESALGQTNYGYT
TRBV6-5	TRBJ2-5	ASSYGLKYQETQY
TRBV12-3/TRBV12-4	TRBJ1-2	ASSLAWTGGGYT
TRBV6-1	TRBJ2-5	ASSRGTGQETQY
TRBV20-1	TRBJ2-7	SAESGTSGIYEQY
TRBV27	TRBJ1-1	ASSLRGLGTEAF
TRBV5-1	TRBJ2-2	ASWAAGGPRNLNTGELF
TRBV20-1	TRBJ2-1	SARTGAGRYNEQF
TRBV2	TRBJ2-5	ASSEATSDGETQY
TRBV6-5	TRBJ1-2	ASSYSPGPVYGYT
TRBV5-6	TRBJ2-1	ASSLGYGINEQF
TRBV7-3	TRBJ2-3	ASSSGLYSDTQY
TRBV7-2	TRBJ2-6	ASSIRQGVGANVLT
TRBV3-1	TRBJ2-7	ASSKLAGDYEQY
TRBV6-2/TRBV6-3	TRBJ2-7	ASSQRTSGTRTYEQY
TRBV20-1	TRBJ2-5	SARKDSGGSQETQY
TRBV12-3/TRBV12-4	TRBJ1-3	ASTPQNTIY
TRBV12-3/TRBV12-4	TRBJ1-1	ASRRDTVDTEAF
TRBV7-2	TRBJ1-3	ASSFIKPHSGNTIY
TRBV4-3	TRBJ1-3	ASSQDWGARLGNTIY
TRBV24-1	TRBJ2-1	ATGQGTYNEQF